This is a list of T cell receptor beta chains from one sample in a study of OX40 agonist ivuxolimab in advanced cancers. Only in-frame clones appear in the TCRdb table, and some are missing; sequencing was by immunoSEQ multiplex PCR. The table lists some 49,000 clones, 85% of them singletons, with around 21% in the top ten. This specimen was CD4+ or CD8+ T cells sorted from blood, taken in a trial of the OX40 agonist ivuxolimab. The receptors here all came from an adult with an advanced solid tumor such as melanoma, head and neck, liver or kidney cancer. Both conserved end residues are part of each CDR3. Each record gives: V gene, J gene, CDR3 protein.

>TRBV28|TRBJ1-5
CASSFPGGQPQHF
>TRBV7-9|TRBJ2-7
CASSSDRDRWEQYF
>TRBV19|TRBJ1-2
CASSPGRLYGYTF
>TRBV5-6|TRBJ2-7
CASSSGGSEQYF
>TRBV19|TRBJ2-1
CASSMVSYNEQFF
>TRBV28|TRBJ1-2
CASSLEGTGGYTF
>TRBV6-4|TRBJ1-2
CASSDSGNYGYTF
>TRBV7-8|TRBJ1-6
CASSYAEGSYNSPLHF
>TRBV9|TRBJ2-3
CASSVAGSTDTQYF
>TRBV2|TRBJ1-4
CASSLEGGTASGKLFF
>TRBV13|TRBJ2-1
CASSLEIGDRGPTSSYNEQFF
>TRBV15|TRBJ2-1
CATSLLGLNEQFF
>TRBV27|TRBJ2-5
CASSLLGAGETQYF
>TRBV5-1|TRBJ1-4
CASSLAGTGGGSEKLFF
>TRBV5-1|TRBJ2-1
CASSFSGGALNEQFF
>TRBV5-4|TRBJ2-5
CASSWTGYQETQYF